A single sample gave rise to the 26 T cell receptor beta chains below, sequenced in a study of blood T cells in healthy people across ages. Using a J-beta primer mix together with a sample-barcoded 5' primer, a second PCR was run for roughly 7 to 11 cycles. TCRdb fed the 5' RACE reads into MiXCR, producing one record per CDR3 protein. The sample has some 850,000 distinct CDR3 sequences, around a quarter seen once. The data also belong to a second study, concerning T cells of mothers and their children.

Sequencing used blood. The receptors come from a boy younger than 18 in good health.

DNA of the CDR3: TGTGCCAGCACCTACGACCGGGGGGCTTTCTTT. Translating it yields CASTYDRGAFF. The chain recombines TRBV6-6 with TRBJ1-1, with a tentative D call TRBD1 (5 bases). Germline lookup yields CDR1 MNHNY and CDR2 SVGAGI (reference sequence). V was shortened by 7 bases and J by 11 bases, with 14 bases between the two germline ends. The CDR3 consists of 11 residues.

This clonotype was counted a few times. V usage is TRBV27 and J usage is TRBJ2-7, with no clear D. Germline assignment: CDR1 MNHEY and CDR2 SMNVEV (reference sequence). The CDR3 has 12 residues. V dropped 5 bases and J dropped 6 bases, with 11 bases sitting between them. CDR3: CASSRPSGEQYF. The DNA of the CDR3 is TGTGCCAGCAGTCGTCCTTCCGGCGAGCAGTACTTC.

The sample holds many counts of this clonotype. This sequence joins TRBV3-1 and TRBJ2-5, with 9 bases matching TRBD2. CDR3 length equals 17 residues. V lost 1 base and J lost 2; bases outside the gene matches: 8. Germline CDR1 and CDR2: LGHDT and YNNKEL (reference sequence). DNA of the CDR3: TGTGCCAGCAGCCAAGGGCTAGCGGGGACAACACAAGAGACCCAGTACTTC. It specifies CASSQGLAGTTQETQYF.

This clonotype has just a few counts. The chain combines TRBV11-2 with TRBJ1-1; D possibly corresponds to TRBD1 (5 bases). CDR3 length: 13 amino acids. The ends were cut back, 10 bases at V and 1 base at J, with 13 bases in the middle. Germline V gene data show CDR1 as SGHAT and CDR2 as FQNNGV. The CDR3 DNA follows: TGTGCCATCCGGCTGGGGGGGAACACTGAAGCTTTCTTT. Amino acids: CAIRLGGNTEAFF.

J is TRBJ1-2 and V is TRBV27, with D tentatively TRBD1 (6 bases). V gave up 4 bases and J gave up 3 bases, with 15 bases separating them. The CDR3 is 15 amino acids. Per germline, CDR1 MNHEY and CDR2 SMNVEV (reference sequence). The CDR3 protein is CASSSTPTGYYGYTF. The CDR3 coding sequence is TGTGCCAGCAGTTCAACACCCACAGGGTACTATGGCTACACCTTC.

The gene calls are TRBV12-3 or TRBV12-4 and TRBJ1-6; 7 bases are a match to TRBD1. V lost 6 bases and J lost 6; bases outside the gene matches: 2. CDR3 size: 13 residues. DNA for the CDR3: TGTGCCAGCAGATGGGACAGTAATTCACCCCTCCACTTT. Its translation is CASRWDSNSPLHF.

V and J are TRBV6-2 or TRBV6-3 and TRBJ2-1; D is undetermined. The V gene lost 5 bases and the J gene lost 0 bases, with 11 bases spanning the gap. The CDR3 length is 15 residues. Germline V gene data show CDR1 as MNHEY and CDR2 as SVGEGT. The CDR3 loop is CASSADWSSYNEQFF. CDR3 DNA: TGTGCCAGCAGTGCTGACTGGAGCTCCTACAATGAGCAGTTCTTC.

The rearrangement joins TRBV12-3 or TRBV12-4 to TRBJ2-1; D unresolved. The ends were cut back, 8 bases at V and 7 bases at J, with 18 bases in the middle. The length of the CDR3 is 14 residues. The CDR3 region has the DNA TGTGCCAGCCATCCGGGCGCTGGTCAGAATGAGCAGTTCTTC. Translated: CASHPGAGQNEQFF.

The rearrangement links TRBV3-1 to TRBJ2-4, with D perhaps TRBD1 (6 bases). CDR3 length: 15 residues. The germline V gene encodes CDR1 LGHDT and CDR2 YNNKEL (reference sequence). V lost 0 bases and J 4 bases, leaving 10 bases between the germline ends. The CDR3 protein is CASSQDRQGKNIQYF. The CDR3 DNA is TGTGCCAGCAGCCAAGATCGGCAGGGGAAAAACATTCAGTACTTC.

The chain joins TRBV27 to TRBJ2-5; 7 nucleotides line up with TRBD2. The tail of the sequence fits TRBJ2-1 better, so the J call may be wrong. The CDR3 is 15 amino acids. Germline values: CDR1 MNHEY, CDR2 SMNVEV (reference sequence). CDR3 in DNA: TGTGCCAGCAGTTTATCACCTAGCGGCCACAATGAGCAGTTCTTC. Protein sequence: CASSLSPSGHNEQFF.

This clonotype came up a few times. The V gene is TRBV10-1, the J gene TRBJ2-5, with 7 bases aligning to TRBD2. The length of the CDR3 is 13 residues. Germline CDR1 reads WNHNN; CDR2 reads SYGVQD (reference sequence). Trimming removed 0 bases from V and 11 bases from J; junction bases left unmatched: 6. CDR3 sequence: CASSESPGREQYF. The CDR3 nucleotides read TGCGCCAGCAGTGAGTCACCAGGGCGGGAGCAGTACTTC.

The chain is built from TRBV7-9 and TRBJ2-1; D not resolved. CDR1 and CDR2 (germline): SEHNR, FQNEAQ (reference sequence). CDR3 length: 16 amino acids. Trimming pared 3 bases from V and 1 base from J, leaving 13 bases between. The CDR3 here is CASSFPVPRSYNEQFF. CDR3 nucleotide sequence: TGTGCCAGCAGCTTCCCTGTCCCTAGGTCCTACAATGAGCAGTTCTTC.

A few counts support this clonotype. The CDR3: CASSQKGTSGGLQETQYF. The CDR3 region has the DNA TGTGCCAGCAGCCAAAAGGGGACTAGCGGGGGGCTCCAAGAGACCCAGTACTTC. The J gene is TRBJ2-5, the V gene TRBV4-2; 15 nucleotides match TRBD2. Germline values: CDR1 LGHNA, CDR2 YNFKEQ. Losses at the gene ends were 2 bases for V and 1 base for J; bases not matched to a gene: 5. This CDR3 region has 18 residues.

This clonotype appeared a few times. The chain combines TRBV7-8 with TRBJ2-5; no definite D call. Germline V gives CDR1 SGHVS, CDR2 FQNEAQ. Deletions cut 9 bases from V and 2 bases from J, with 16 bases between. CDR3 length: 14 residues. CDR3 bases: TGTGCCAGAACCCCCTGGGCAGCACAAGAGACCCAGTACTTC. It is translated as CARTPWAAQETQYF.

V gene TRBV5-6 combines with J gene TRBJ2-7; no clear D. The V gene's germline CDR1 is SGHDT and CDR2 YYEEEE. The CDR3 sequence is 15 residues long. The ends were cut back, 0 bases at V and 7 bases at J, with 17 bases in the middle. The CDR3 protein is CASSLEAQLVREQYF. The CDR3 DNA reads TGTGCCAGCAGCTTGGAGGCACAGTTGGTCCGGGAGCAGTACTTC. Full variable domain (missing parts from reference TRBV5-6 and TRBJ2-7): DAGVTQSPTHLIKTRGQQVTLRCSPKSGHDTVSWYQQALGQGPQFIFQYYEEEERQRGNFPDRFSGHQFPNYSSELNVNALLLGDSALYLCASSLEAQLVREQYFGPGTRLTVT.

This chain joins TRBV6-1 and TRBJ2-1; TRBD2 agrees at 9 bases. Germline V gene lookup returns CDR1 MNHNS and CDR2 SASEGT. V shed 6 bases, J shed 1 base, and the junction held 7 bases outside the gene matches. The CDR3 covers 16 residues. CDR3 region: CASSPIAGGSYNEQFF. The CDR3 nucleotides are TGTGCCAGCAGCCCAATTGCGGGGGGGTCCTACAATGAGCAGTTCTTC.

The chain has TRBV4-1 and TRBJ2-1; unclear D gene. The CDR3 consists of 14 residues. Germline CDR1 MGHRA, CDR2 YSYEKL. Trimming took off 4 bases at V and 7 bases at J, with 14 bases between the two ends. The chain's CDR3 is CASSPGEKGNEQFF. CDR3 nucleotides: TGCGCCAGCAGCCCCGGTGAAAAAGGAAATGAGCAGTTCTTC.

Only a few counts were recorded for this clonotype. This rearrangement joins TRBV27 to TRBJ2-7, with a possible D match to TRBD2 (5 bases). Germline V CDR1 and CDR2: MNHEY, SMNVEV (reference sequence). V was pared by 3 bases and J by 5 bases, with 11 bases between. CDR3 length equals 13 residues. The CDR3 protein is CASSFAGLHEQYF. In DNA form, the CDR3 reads TGTGCCAGCAGTTTTGCGGGTTTACACGAGCAGTACTTC.

The rearrangement uses TRBV3-1 and TRBJ2-2; 9 nucleotides agree with TRBD2. The ends lost 0 bases at V and 4 bases at J; junction bases unmatched: 3. CDR3 size: 16 residues. CDR1 and CDR2 (germline): LGHDT, YNNKEL (reference sequence). This CDR3 is CASSQESTSGTGELFF. CDR3 in DNA: TGTGCCAGCAGCCAAGAATCGACTAGCGGCACCGGGGAGCTGTTTTTT.

In its sample, this clonotype was seen a few times. The chain links TRBV2 to TRBJ2-3, with no clear D. Germline values: CDR1 SNHLY, CDR2 FYNNEI. V gave up 5 bases and J gave up 6 bases, with 9 bases separating them. This CDR3 region has 12 residues. CDR3: CASSPYRDTQYF. CDR3 nucleotides: TGTGCCAGCAGTCCGTACCGGGATACGCAGTATTTT.

This chain links TRBV10-2 with TRBJ1-6; a possible D gene is TRBD1 (5 bases). The germline gives CDR1 WSHSY, CDR2 SAAADI. Trimming cost V 7 bases and J 10 bases, with 14 bases left between them. The CDR3 contains 13 residues. The CDR3 region has the DNA TGCGCCAGCACGCCGACAGTTAACTCACCCCTCCACTTT. Translated, it gives CASTPTVNSPLHF.

This clonotype occurred a few times. The V call is TRBV7-6, the J call TRBJ1-4, with 8 bases aligning to TRBD1. CDR3 length: 16 residues. Trimming at V came to 4 bases and at J to 6 bases, leaving 10 bases not matched to a gene. The germline V gene encodes CDR1 SGHVS and CDR2 FNYEAQ. As DNA, the CDR3 is TGTGCCAGCAGCTCCCCCTCCGGGACAGGCGATGAAAAACTGTTTTTT. This encodes CASSSPSGTGDEKLFF.

This clonotype was found a few times. The rearrangement uses TRBV12-3 or TRBV12-4 and TRBJ1-1; D is ambiguous. This CDR3 spans 13 amino acids. V lost 8 bases to trimming and J lost 7 bases, with 17 bases between them. The CDR3 DNA reads TGTGCCAGCCTCGCCGTTTTCGGGGATGAAGCTTTCTTT. Its translation: CASLAVFGDEAFF.

The CDR3 nucleotides are TGCGCCAGCAGCTTGACGTTGGGTGGGGGGGCCTACGAGCAGTACTTC. Translating it yields CASSLTLGGGAYEQYF. V gene TRBV5-1 combines with J gene TRBJ2-7; TRBD2 aligns across 7 bases. Germline loops: CDR1 SGHRS, CDR2 YFSETQ. V lost 1 base, J lost 2 bases, and 9 bases stayed unmatched. The CDR3 sequence is 16 residues long.

This clonotype was seen only a few times. The CDR3 loop reads CASSLSWSSYNEQFF. In nucleotides, the CDR3 is TGTGCCAGCAGCTTATCGTGGAGCTCCTACAATGAGCAGTTCTTC. The chain has TRBV7-3 and TRBJ2-1, with D unclear. The CDR3 is 15 amino acids. Germline V CDR1 and CDR2: SGHTA, FQGTGA. Trimming removed 2 bases at V and 0 bases at J, with 8 bases between.

This clonotype occurred once. The genes are TRBV5-6 and TRBJ2-5; the D gene is possibly TRBD1 (5 bases). The germline V gene has CDR1 SGHDT and CDR2 YYEEEE. Trimming removed 0 bases at V and 5 bases at J, with 14 bases between. The CDR3 runs 15 residues. DNA of the CDR3: TGTGCCAGCAGCTTGGAGGGGTCGTTCCGGGAGACCCAGTACTTC. Encoded protein: CASSLEGSFRETQYF.